This is a list of T cell receptor beta chains from one sample in a study of shared T cell receptors in the human thymus. The assay was immunoSEQ multiplex PCR, and TCRdb's table has in-frame clones only and misses some. This sample carries hundreds of thousands of clones, 88% of them seen once, and the ten largest clones take about 0.01%. The sample was also linked to a second study, of human thymus T cells.

Material for sequencing was thymocytes. The receptors derive from a boy less than two years old with a congenital heart defect. Both conserved end residues are part of each CDR3. The D gene is left open where the match is weak. The size of a clone is reported for some rows only, either as once, few or many, or as a class for expanded clones.

cdr3_nt,cdr3_aa,d_call,j_call,v_call,clone_size
TGTGCCAGCAGTTCACCCCGGGACAAGCGGAAATTGGGGAATCAGCCCCAGCATTTT,CASSSPRDKRKLGNQPQHF,NA,TRBJ1-5,TRBV28,NA
TGCGCCAGCAGCTTAGTTCGAGGAGGGGCCCCTTATGGCTACACCTTC,CASSLVRGGAPYGYTF,NA,TRBJ1-2,TRBV5-1,NA
TGTGCCAGCAGCCCAGGGTACCTCCAAGAGACCCAGTACTTC,CASSPGYLQETQYF,NA,TRBJ2-5,TRBV27,few
TGTGCCAGCAGCGATTTAGGGGGCTCCAATGAGCAGTTCTTC,CASSDLGGSNEQFF,TRBD1,TRBJ2-1,TRBV9,NA
TGTGCCAGCAGCCAGGGGGGGGACACCTACAATGAGCAGTTCTTC,CASSQGGDTYNEQFF,NA,TRBJ2-1,TRBV14,NA
TGTGCCAGCAGGGGGCGGGGGAGAGGCTACACCTTC,CASRGRGRGYTF,NA,TRBJ1-2,TRBV2,NA
TGTGCCAGCAGTCAAGATAGCGGGGTGGGCTATGGCTACACCTTC,CASSQDSGVGYGYTF,NA,TRBJ1-2,TRBV14,NA
TGTGCCAGTAGTATCGGAGGATCGGCGGCTGGAAACACCATATATTTT,CASSIGGSAAGNTIYF,NA,TRBJ1-3,TRBV19,NA
TGTGCCCCTTCCGAGGGTTACGAGCAGTACTTC,CAPSEGYEQYF,NA,TRBJ2-7,TRBV11-2,once
TGTGCCAGCAGCTTAAGGGGCGGCGTGAGGACTGAAGCTTTCTTT,CASSLRGGVRTEAFF,NA,TRBJ1-1,TRBV7-8,few
TGTGCCAGCAGTGAAGCATCACAGGGGGCTGGAAACACCATATATTTT,CASSEASQGAGNTIYF,TRBD1,TRBJ1-3,TRBV6-1,NA
TGCAGCGTTACAGGACAGGGGGGACCGTTAGGTGATGAGCAGTTCTTC,CSVTGQGGPLGDEQFF,TRBD1,TRBJ2-1,TRBV29-1,NA
TGTGCCAGCAGCTTGGGGGCCGGGACTAGCGTATCCTACGAGCAGTACTTC,CASSLGAGTSVSYEQYF,TRBD2,TRBJ2-7,TRBV5-4,NA